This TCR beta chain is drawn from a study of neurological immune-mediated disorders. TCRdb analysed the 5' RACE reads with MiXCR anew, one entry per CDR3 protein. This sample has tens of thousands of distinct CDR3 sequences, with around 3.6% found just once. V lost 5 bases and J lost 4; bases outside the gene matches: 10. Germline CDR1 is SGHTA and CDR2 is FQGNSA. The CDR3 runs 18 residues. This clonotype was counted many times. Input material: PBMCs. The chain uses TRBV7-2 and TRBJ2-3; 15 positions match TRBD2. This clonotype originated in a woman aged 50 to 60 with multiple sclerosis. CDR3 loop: CASSRGLAGGLIPDTQYF. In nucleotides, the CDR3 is TGTGCCAGCAGCCGCGGACTAGCGGGGGGGCTGATCCCAGATACGCAGTATTTT.